A single sample gave rise to the 28 T cell receptor beta chains below, sequenced in a study of cytomegalovirus exposure and HLA in healthy donors. Data came from immunoSEQ multiplex PCR; TCRdb stores just in-frame clones and leaves some out. The sample consists of about 200,000 clones, around 90% of them appearing once. What was sequenced was PBMCs. The receptors here all came from a woman aged 18-29 years in good health and CMV-seropositive.

The chain is built from TRBV7-8 and TRBJ2-7, with 8 bases lining up with TRBD1. CDR3 size: 15 residues. From germline, CDR1 is SGHVS and CDR2 FQNEAQ. Trimming removed 6 bases from V and 2 bases from J; junction bases left unmatched: 9. CDR3 sequence (DNA): TGTGCCAGCAGGGGTTCAGGGGGCAATCCCTACGAGCAGTACTTC. Translating gives CASRGSGGNPYEQYF.

The chain employs TRBV9 and TRBJ2-1, with a tentative D call TRBD1 (6 bases). V was clipped by 4 bases and J by 8 bases, with 16 bases between them. Germline assignment: CDR1 SGDLS and CDR2 YYNGEE. CDR3 length equals 14 residues. CDR3 in amino acids: CASSPQQGFDEQFF. CDR3 DNA sequence: TGTGCCAGCAGCCCGCAACAGGGTTTCGATGAGCAGTTCTTC.

The chain employs TRBV7-9 and TRBJ1-2; 7 positions agree with TRBD1. The CDR3 runs 15 residues. The germline CDR1 and CDR2 sequences are SEHNR and FQNEAQ (reference sequence). J was trimmed by 3 bases and V by 5 bases; bases with no gene match: 9. CDR3 sequence: CASSARDSDDYGYTF. The CDR3 DNA reads as TGTGCCAGCAGCGCGCGGGACAGCGATGACTATGGCTACACCTTC.

V is TRBV5-1 and J is TRBJ1-1; 10 bases fit TRBD1. The CDR3 sequence is 14 residues long. Germline values: CDR1 SGHRS, CDR2 YFSETQ. V dropped 4 bases and J dropped 4; count of bases not matched to a gene: 4. Here the CDR3 reads CASSPTGGITEAFF. CDR3 nucleotides: TGCGCCAGCAGCCCGACAGGGGGCATCACTGAAGCTTTCTTT.

V and J are TRBV30 and TRBJ2-1; 7 bases map to TRBD1. CDR3 size: 17 residues. Germline V CDR1 and CDR2: GTSNPN, SVGIG (reference sequence). Trimming cost V 3 bases and J 8 bases; bases outside gene matches: 19. CDR3 DNA sequence: TGTGCCTGGAGCGATACCTCGAGGGGGCTACTAGGTTATGAGCAGTTCTTC. Protein product: CAWSDTSRGLLGYEQFF. Full variable domain (rest looked up from reference TRBV30 and TRBJ2-1): SQTIHQWPATLVQPVGSPLSLECTVEGTSNPNLYWYRQAAGRGLQLLFYSVGIGQISSEVPQNLSASRPQDRQFILSSKKLLLSDSGFYLCAWSDTSRGLLGYEQFFGPGTRLTVL.

V and J are TRBV11-2 and TRBJ1-5, with TRBD1 identical over 9 bases. CDR1 is SGHAT and CDR2 is FQNNGV in the germline V gene. The CDR3 consists of 16 residues. V trimming: 4 bases; J trimming: 7 bases; junction bases outside the gene matches: 11. The CDR3 region is CASSSIQGALGQPQHF. CDR3 in DNA: TGTGCCAGCAGCTCAATACAGGGGGCTCTTGGACAGCCCCAGCATTTT. Based on the CDR3 plus reference TRBV11-2 and TRBJ1-5, the full variable domain is EAGVAQSPRYKIIEKRQSVAFWCNPISGHATLYWYQQILGQGPKLLIQFQNNGVVDDSQLPKDRFSAERLKGVDSTLKIQPAKLEDSAVYLCASSSIQGALGQPQHFGDGTRLSIL.

V usage is TRBV6-5 and J usage is TRBJ1-4; tentative D call: TRBD1 (6 bases). Germline values: CDR1 MNHEY, CDR2 SVGAGI. The ends were cut back, 6 bases at V and 3 bases at J, with 11 bases in the middle. This CDR3 comprises 14 residues. The DNA of the CDR3 is TGTGCCAGCAGCAACACAGGGTCTAATGAAAAACTGTTTTTT. Translation gives CASSNTGSNEKLFF.

J is TRBJ2-1 and V is TRBV2, with 7 nucleotides matching TRBD1. Germline-derived CDR1 and CDR2 are SNHLY and FYNNEI. After removal of 10 bases from V and 0 bases from J, the junction contained 6 bases not matched to a gene. There are 14 residues in the CDR3. CDR3 region: CATTGESSYNEQFF. For the CDR3, the DNA is TGTGCCACTACAGGGGAGAGCTCCTACAATGAGCAGTTCTTC.

This chain connects TRBV5-1 to TRBJ2-3, with 10 bases matching TRBD2. The CDR3 loop spans 17 amino acids. V lost 0 bases, J lost 1 base, and 5 bases stayed unmatched. Germline CDR1 reads SGHRS; CDR2 reads YFSETQ. CDR3: CASSLGVLAGRTDTQYF. The CDR3 DNA sequence: TGCGCCAGCAGCTTGGGGGTACTAGCGGGACGCACAGATACGCAGTATTTT.

This rearrangement joins TRBV25-1 to TRBJ2-1, with a possible D match to TRBD2 (6 bases). This CDR3 contains 14 residues. Germline V gives CDR1 MGHDK, CDR2 SYGVNS. Trimming took 2 bases from V and 6 from J, leaving 11 bases between them. The CDR3: CASSETWRGNEQFF. The CDR3 region has the DNA TGTGCCAGCAGTGAAACTTGGAGGGGCAATGAGCAGTTCTTC.

This rearrangement joins TRBV27 to TRBJ2-7, with 7 bases lining up with TRBD2. Germline V gives CDR1 MNHEY, CDR2 SMNVEV (reference sequence). Trimming cost V 1 base and J 5 bases; bases outside gene matches: 11. This CDR3 has 16 amino acids. The CDR3 DNA follows: TGTGCCAGCAGTTTATTGAAAGAGAGCGGGGTCGACGAGCAGTACTTC. Translated, it gives CASSLLKESGVDEQYF.

The chain carries TRBV2 and TRBJ2-5; D perhaps matches TRBD1 (6 bases). This CDR3 region has 15 residues. Germline assignment: CDR1 SNHLY and CDR2 FYNNEI. Trimming removed 5 bases at V and 1 base at J, with 14 bases between. This CDR3 reads CASSNRGGSQETQYF. CDR3 sequence (DNA): TGTGCCAGCAGTAATAGAGGGGGAAGCCAAGAGACCCAGTACTTC.

The V and J genes are TRBV6-5 and TRBJ2-7; 7 bases map to TRBD1. From germline, CDR1 is MNHEY and CDR2 SVGAGI. The V gene end was trimmed by 6 bases and the J gene end by 1 base; junction bases not matched to a gene: 9. The CDR3 contains 15 residues. CDR3 in DNA: TGTGCCAGCAGCCGACAGGGCTCCGTTTCCTACGAGCAGTACTTC. Encoded protein: CASSRQGSVSYEQYF.

The chain combines TRBV27 with TRBJ1-3; D perhaps matches TRBD1 (5 bases). The germline CDR1 and CDR2 sequences are MNHEY and SMNVEV (reference sequence). The CDR3 extends over 16 amino acids. Trimming left V 3 bases short and J 0 bases short, with 12 bases between. The CDR3 DNA reads TGTGCCAGCAGTTTGAGTCAGGGCACCTCTGGAAACACCATATATTTT. Protein: CASSLSQGTSGNTIYF.

The chain recombines TRBV4-2 with TRBJ2-5; a weak D match, TRBD1 (6 bases). The CDR3 extends over 14 amino acids. The V and J ends lost 0 bases and 1 base respectively, with 6 bases between them. Germline V gene data show CDR1 as LGHNA and CDR2 as YNFKEQ. The CDR3 spells CASSQEDSQETQYF. The CDR3 DNA reads as TGTGCCAGCAGCCAAGAGGACAGCCAAGAGACCCAGTACTTC.

This chain uses TRBV5-1 with TRBJ1-1, with D uncertain. The germline V and J ends were trimmed by 2 bases and 0 bases, with 11 bases remaining between them. Per germline, CDR1 SGHRS and CDR2 YFSETQ. This CDR3 has 15 amino acids. The CDR3 spells CASSLTATMNTEAFF. The DNA for the CDR3 is TGCGCCAGCAGCTTAACAGCTACAATGAACACTGAAGCTTTCTTT.

The rearrangement joins TRBV30 to TRBJ2-7; 7 nucleotides agree with TRBD2. This CDR3 comprises 16 residues. Germline CDR1 GTSNPN, CDR2 SVGIG (reference sequence). Unmatched junction bases numbered 13, after V lost 3 bases and J lost 2 bases. Written as DNA, the CDR3 is TGTGCCTGGAGGAGGGGAGCGGGAAGGTACCCCTACGAGCAGTACTTC. Translating gives CAWRRGAGRYPYEQYF.

This clone was observed once. The V call is TRBV7-9, the J call TRBJ1-5; TRBD1 matches 7 bases. The CDR3 length is 14 residues. Germline values: CDR1 SEHNR, CDR2 FQNEAQ (reference sequence). Losses at the gene ends were 11 bases for V and 9 bases for J; bases not matched to a gene: 16. In DNA form, the CDR3 reads TGTGCCGTTCTAGAGGGGGCGTTCGGGTCGCCCCAGCATTTT. It encodes CAVLEGAFGSPQHF.

The J gene is TRBJ1-1, the V gene TRBV5-1; 7 bases align to TRBD1. V gave up 4 bases and J gave up 0 bases; unmatched junction bases: 9. This CDR3 region has 16 residues. Germline V lookup: CDR1 SGHRS, CDR2 YFSETQ. CDR3 sequence (DNA): TGCGCCAGCAGCGCCTGGACAGGCCCCATGAACACTGAAGCTTTCTTT. It translates to CASSAWTGPMNTEAFF.

This clone was counted ten times or more. In DNA form, the CDR3 reads TGTGCCAGCACTCCAGCGGGGGGCAATCAGCCCCAGCATTTT. Amino acids: CASTPAGGNQPQHF. The chain links TRBV6-5 to TRBJ1-5, with D possibly being TRBD1 (5 bases). The CDR3 length is 14 residues. CDR1 is MNHEY and CDR2 is SVGAGI in the germline V gene. Trimming took off 7 bases at V and 2 bases at J, with 12 bases between the two ends.

The CDR3 spells CASSLLQGAAANYGYTF. CDR3 nucleotide sequence: TGTGCCAGCAGTTTACTACAGGGGGCCGCAGCTAACTATGGCTACACCTTC. The rearrangement joins TRBV28 to TRBJ1-2, with TRBD1 matching 9 bases. The CDR3 is 17 amino acids. Germline V gene lookup returns CDR1 MDHEN and CDR2 SYDVKM. J was trimmed by 0 bases and V by 2 bases; bases with no gene match: 7.

CDR3 coding DNA: TGTGCCAGCAGCTTTGACTACGACTCCTACAATGAGCAGTTCTTC. It codes for CASSFDYDSYNEQFF. This chain joins TRBV7-9 and TRBJ2-1, with TRBD2 as a possible D gene (5 bases). The CDR3 is 15 residues long. With 3 bases removed from V and 0 bases from J, the gap between germline ends came to 9 bases. Germline CDR1 and CDR2: SEHNR and FQNEAQ (reference sequence).

The J gene is TRBJ2-1, the V gene TRBV29-1; 10 bases fit TRBD2. Germline lookup yields CDR1 SQVTM and CDR2 ANQGSEA. The junction had 7 bases not matched to a gene; V was cut back by 3 bases and J by 8 bases. This CDR3 is 14 amino acids long. CDR3 residues: CSVDSGRGVDEQFF. In nucleotides, the CDR3 is TGCAGCGTTGACAGCGGGAGGGGCGTCGATGAGCAGTTCTTC.

This sequence joins TRBV5-4 and TRBJ2-2; 11 bases match TRBD2. The CDR3 is 15 residues long. Germline V gene data show CDR1 as SGHNT and CDR2 as YYREEE (reference sequence). After removal of 3 bases from V and 6 bases from J, the junction contained 4 bases not matched to a gene. In nucleotides, the CDR3 is TGTGCCAGCAGCTCCCCGGGACTAGCGGCCGGGGAGCTGTTTTTT. This translates into CASSSPGLAAGELFF.

The V and J genes are TRBV18 and TRBJ1-2; 12 bases fit TRBD1. This CDR3 is built from 14 residues. Germline V lookup: CDR1 KGHSH, CDR2 LQKENI. The ends lost 3 bases at V and 6 bases at J; junction bases unmatched: 2. CDR3 DNA: TGTGCCAGCTCACCCGGGACAGGGGGCGATGGCTACACCTTC. This encodes CASSPGTGGDGYTF.

V is TRBV6-1 and J is TRBJ2-7; no firm D call. V was cut by 3 bases and J by 1 base, with 4 bases left in between. The CDR3 is 12 amino acids. Per germline, CDR1 MNHNS and CDR2 SASEGT. DNA of the CDR3: TGTGCCAGCAGTGACACATCCTACGAGCAGTACTTC. This encodes CASSDTSYEQYF.

This clone was seen a handful of times. This chain links TRBV5-1 with TRBJ2-2; 8 bases fit TRBD1. V lost 2 bases to trimming and J lost 6 bases; unmatched junction nucleotides: 9. In germline, CDR1 is SGHRS, CDR2 YFSETQ. CDR3 length equals 16 residues. The CDR3 DNA reads TGCGCCAGCAGCTTTTTGACAGGGGATGGGGCCGGGGAGCTGTTTTTT. Translating gives CASSFLTGDGAGELFF.

This clone was observed once. CDR3 in DNA: TGTGCCAGCAGCTTAAGGCTTCGGGGGAGCTCAGCCGGGGAGCTGTTTTTT. Residues: CASSLRLRGSSAGELFF. The chain recombines TRBV7-2 with TRBJ2-2, with D maybe TRBD2 (6 bases). The germline V gene has CDR1 SGHTA and CDR2 FQGNSA. Trimming took off 2 bases at V and 6 bases at J, with 19 bases between the two ends. The CDR3 loop spans 17 amino acids. The full variable domain, rest sourced from reference TRBV7-2 and TRBJ2-2, is GAGVSQSPSNKVTEKGKDVELRCDPISGHTALYWYRQSLGQGLEFLIYFQGNSAPDKSGLPSDRFSAERTGGSVSTLTIQRTQQEDSAVYLCASSLRLRGSSAGELFFGEGSRLTVL.